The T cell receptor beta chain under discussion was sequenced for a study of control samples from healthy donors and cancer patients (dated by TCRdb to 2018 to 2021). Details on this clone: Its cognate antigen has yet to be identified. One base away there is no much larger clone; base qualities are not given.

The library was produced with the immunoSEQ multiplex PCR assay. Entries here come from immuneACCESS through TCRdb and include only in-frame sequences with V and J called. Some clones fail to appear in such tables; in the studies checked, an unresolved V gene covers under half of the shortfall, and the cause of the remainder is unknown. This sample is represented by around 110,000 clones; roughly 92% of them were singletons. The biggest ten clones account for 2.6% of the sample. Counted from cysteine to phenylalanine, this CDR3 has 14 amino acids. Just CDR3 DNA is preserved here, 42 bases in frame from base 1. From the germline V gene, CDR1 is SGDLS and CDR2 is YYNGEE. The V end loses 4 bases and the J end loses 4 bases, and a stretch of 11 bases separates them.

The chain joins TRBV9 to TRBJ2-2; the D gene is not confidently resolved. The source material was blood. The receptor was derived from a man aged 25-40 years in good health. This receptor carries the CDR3 CASSSRVLTGELFF. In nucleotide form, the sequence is TGTGCCAGCAGCTCCCGGGTCCTCACCGGGGAGCTGTTTTTT.